This T cell receptor beta chain was observed in a study of CD8+CD57+ T cells in acquired aplastic anemia. Study-level background: Sorted CD4+ and CD8+ cell DNA averaged roughly 3.2 ug. General study findings and limits: Overlapping CD8+ CDR3 repertoires of patients and controls contained some 30 shared sequences.

TCR beta VDJ and CDR3 profiles were obtained from a genomic DNA template. TCRdb ran MiXCR on the reads and lists one entry per CDR3 protein. Among approximately 80,000 distinct CDR3 sequences listed, roughly two thirds were seen once. In germline, CDR1 is KGHDR, CDR2 SFDVKD. This CDR3 comprises 16 residues. The V and J ends lost 2 bases and 10 bases respectively, with 22 bases between them. In the case of this clonotype: Its target is unknown.

Previously, flow cytometry had revealed CD8+CD57+ cell expansion in the patients chosen for sequencing. The blood sampling took place in patients who had so far received no therapy. This sequence joins TRBV24-1 and TRBJ1-1; maybe TRBD1 (5 bases). The sequencing sample was made of sorted CD4+, CD8+, or CD8+CD57+ T cells (not recorded which) from PBMCs. This TCR derives from a human donor with aplastic anemia. The CDR3 sequence is CATSDSAAGWDGVAFF. The CDR3 bases are TGTGCCACCAGTGATTCGGCGGCAGGGTGGGACGGTGTAGCTTTCTTT.